Each of the 6 T cell receptor beta chains below was sequenced from the same sample in a study of PD-1 blockade in classical Hodgkin lymphoma. All patients experienced relapse after autologous stem cell transplantation, and brentuximab vedotin exposure was variable. After thawing, PBMCs were subjected to magnetic negative selection to isolate CD8+ T cells. The table came from immunoSEQ multiplex PCR; TCRdb's copy has only in-frame clones and leaves some out. The sample consists of some 2,600 clones, under 80% of them appearing once. The input for sequencing was CD8+ T cells from blood, taken at baseline. The receptors derive from a human donor with classical Hodgkin lymphoma.

Worth noting for this clone: Other DNA variants within this sample encode the same CDR3. The rearrangement links TRBV9 to TRBJ2-5, with D perhaps matching TRBD1 (7 bases). V was shortened by 2 bases and J by 3 bases, with 8 bases between the two germline ends. In germline, CDR1 is SGDLS, CDR2 YYNGEE. This CDR3 contains 13 residues. CDR3 DNA sequence: TGTGCCAGCAGCGTCAGGGGGGAAGAGACCCAGTACTTC. Its protein product is CASSVRGEETQYF.

The chain is built from TRBV6-6 and TRBJ2-5; 8 bases match TRBD2. Germline CDR1 MNHNY, CDR2 SVGAGI (reference sequence). This CDR3 has 14 residues. J lost 0 bases, V lost 6 bases, and 3 bases had no gene match. CDR3 residues: CASRPRGDQETQYF. The CDR3 nucleotides read TGTGCCAGCAGACCGCGGGGGGACCAAGAGACCCAGTACTTC.

The J gene is TRBJ1-2, the V gene TRBV11-1, with D hard to call. The CDR3 is 13 residues long. Germline V lookup: CDR1 SGHAT, CDR2 FQDESV (reference sequence). Trimming stripped 5 bases from V and 8 bases from J, with 15 bases between. The CDR3 DNA sequence: TGTGCCAGCAGCCCCCCACGCGAGGAGGGCTACACCTTC. Residues: CASSPPREEGYTF. Together with reference TRBV11-1 and TRBJ1-2, the CDR3 gives the full variable domain: EAEVAQSPRYKITEKSQAVAFWCDPISGHATLYWYRQILGQGPELLVQFQDESVVDDSQLPKDRFSAERLKGVDSTLKIQPAELGDSAMYLCASSPPREEGYTFGSGTRLTVV.

The chain carries TRBV7-9 and TRBJ1-1; 7 nucleotides line up with TRBD1. CDR3 length equals 15 residues. V trimming: 5 bases; J trimming: 4 bases; junction bases outside the gene matches: 10. CDR1 and CDR2 (germline): SEHNR, FQNEAQ (reference sequence). The CDR3 nucleotides are TGTGCCAGCAGCCCAAGACAGGGAGACAGCACTGAAGCTTTCTTT. Translation: CASSPRQGDSTEAFF.

The V and J genes are TRBV5-1 and TRBJ2-3; D assignment may be TRBD1 or TRBD2 (5 bases each). CDR1 is SGHRS, CDR2 YFSETQ, per germline. This CDR3 has 15 amino acids. V lost 4 bases and J 1 base, leaving 13 bases between the germline ends. CDR3 in amino acids: CASSGGIVRTDTQYF. The CDR3 nucleotides are TGCGCCAGCAGCGGGGGAATCGTCCGCACAGATACGCAGTATTTT.

J is TRBJ2-2 and V is TRBV7-8; 7 bases fit TRBD1. The CDR3 runs to 15 residues. The V gene end was trimmed by 5 bases and the J gene end by 4 bases; junction bases not matched to a gene: 7. Germline CDR1 reads SGHVS; CDR2 reads FQNEAQ. CDR3 region: CASSHRQGATGELFF. The CDR3 DNA follows: TGTGCCAGCAGCCATAGACAGGGCGCCACCGGGGAGCTGTTTTTT.